A selection of T cell receptor beta chains follows, all from one sample in a study of HIV-infected patients and healthy controls. TCRdb re-analysed the 5' RACE reads in MiXCR, keeping a single row per CDR3 protein. Among under 20,000 distinct CDR3 sequences listed, 5.5% to 8% were seen once. The specimen sequenced was blood. Receptors originate from an adult in good health. The CDR3 runs from the conserved cysteine through the conserved F or W. Each record gives: D gene, J gene, clone size, V gene, CDR3 DNA, CDR3 protein. A D gene is named only where the DNA matches it firmly. Where a row states a size, it is once, few, many or the class of an expanded clone; other rows omit it.

TRBD1 | TRBJ1-1 | few | TRBV30 | TGTGCCTGGAGTAAAGGACAGGGGGAAGCTTTCTTT | CAWSKGQGEAFF
NA | TRBJ2-1 | NA | TRBV7-7 | TGTGCCAGCAGCTTAGAGGGGGAACCCTACAATGAGCAGTTCTTC | CASSLEGEPYNEQFF
NA | TRBJ2-3 | medium-sized | TRBV6-1 | TGTGCCAGCAGTCCGAGTGTTGAGGGCCCAGATACGCAGTATTTT | CASSPSVEGPDTQYF
NA | TRBJ1-1 | many | TRBV3-1 | TGTGCCAGCAGCCAAGAACAGCTCCAAGCGGCTTTCTTT | CASSQEQLQAAFF
NA | TRBJ2-1 | many | TRBV6-2/TRBV6-3 | TGTGCCAGCACCCTAAACGTACAGGGCTACAATGAGCAGTTCTTC | CASTLNVQGYNEQFF
NA | TRBJ1-5 | many | TRBV5-6 | TGTGCCAGCAGCTTTAAACAGAACAATCAGCCCCAGCATTTT | CASSFKQNNQPQHF
NA | TRBJ2-7 | few | TRBV7-9 | TGTGCCAGCAGCTTAGTCTCCGTCAGTCCGGGTGAGCAGTACTTC | CASSLVSVSPGEQYF
NA | TRBJ2-3 | many | TRBV12-2 | TGTGCAAGTCGCTTAGGGGACAGCACAGATACGCAGTATTTT | CASRLGDSTDTQYF
TRBD2 | TRBJ2-7 | many | TRBV6-5 | TGTGCCAGCAGTTACACCTCCAGACTAGCGGGAGGATCCGGGGGGCACGAGCAGTACTTC | CASSYTSRLAGGSGGHEQYF
TRBD2 | TRBJ2-7 | many | TRBV6-2/TRBV6-3 | TGTGCCAGCAGTTATTCGCCCTCGACTAGCGGGAGGTTACACGAGCAGTACTTC | CASSYSPSTSGRLHEQYF
NA | TRBJ1-6 | many | TRBV6-6 | TGTGCCAGCAGTTTTGGGTTGGATTCACCCCTCCACTTT | CASSFGLDSPLHF
TRBD2 | TRBJ2-1 | many | TRBV20-1 | TGCAGTGCTAGCGACGAGACTAGCGGGGCCTACAATGAGCAGTTCTTC | CSASDETSGAYNEQFF
NA | TRBJ2-2 | few | TRBV25-1 | TGTGCCAGCAGTGATCCAAGGGGGGGGGCCAGGAACACCGGGGAGCTGTTTTTT | CASSDPRGGARNTGELFF
NA | TRBJ2-3 | many | TRBV7-6 | TGTGCCAGCAGCCTTGGGACTCTCACAGATACGCAGTATTTT | CASSLGTLTDTQYF
NA | TRBJ1-6 | NA | TRBV12-3/TRBV12-4 | TGTGCCAGCAGTTTGGGGGGGGCGGCGAATTCACCCCTCCACTTT | CASSLGGAANSPLHF
NA | TRBJ2-7 | many | TRBV4-1 | TGCGCCAGCAGCCAAGGGTCCGGGGATAACGGTGCCTACGAGCAGTACTTC | CASSQGSGDNGAYEQYF
NA | TRBJ2-7 | few | TRBV28 | TGTGCCAGCAGTTTACGCGATGACTACGAGCAGTACTTC | CASSLRDDYEQYF
NA | TRBJ1-5 | medium-sized | TRBV20-1 | TGCAGTGCTAGGCTACCGGACAGAGGCAATCAGCCCCAGCATTTT | CSARLPDRGNQPQHF
TRBD2 | TRBJ2-1 | many | TRBV2 | TGTGCCAGCTGGACTAGCGCTCCCTCCTACAATGAGCAGTTCTTC | CASWTSAPSYNEQFF
TRBD1 | TRBJ2-7 | NA | TRBV20-1 | TGCAGTGCTAGAGCCGACAGGGACAACGAGCAGTACTTC | CSARADRDNEQYF
NA | TRBJ1-2 | many | TRBV5-1 | TGCGCCAGCAGCTTTCAGAACTATGGCTACACCTTC | CASSFQNYGYTF
TRBD2 | TRBJ2-1 | few | TRBV30 | TGTGCCTGGAGTAGCGGGAGTAGCTCCTACAATGAGCAGTTCTTC | CAWSSGSSSYNEQFF
NA | TRBJ1-5 | many | TRBV28 | TGTGCCAGCAGTGGGGGCTCGCATCAGCCCCAGCATTTT | CASSGGSHQPQHF
NA | TRBJ2-7 | many | TRBV7-9 | TGTGCCAGCAGTCCAACAGGGAACTCTTACTACGAGCAGTACTTC | CASSPTGNSYYEQYF
NA | TRBJ2-1 | medium-sized | TRBV20-1 | TGCAGTGCTAGAGGGACAGCCAGTTACAATGAGCAGTTCTTC | CSARGTASYNEQFF
TRBD2 | TRBJ2-1 | many | TRBV20-1 | TGCAGTGCTGAGCGGGAGATTGCCTACAATGAGCAGTTCTTC | CSAEREIAYNEQFF
TRBD1 | TRBJ2-4 | few | TRBV6-2/TRBV6-3 | TGTGCCAGCAGTTACGACAGGGTGAATGACATTCAGTACTTC | CASSYDRVNDIQYF
TRBD1 | TRBJ2-5 | NA | TRBV20-1 | TGCAGTGTACAGGACAGGGGAGTGGAGACCCAGTACTTC | CSVQDRGVETQYF
NA | TRBJ2-3 | NA | TRBV10-3 | TGTGCCATCGGTGGAAGCGGCACAGATACGCAGTATTTT | CAIGGSGTDTQYF
NA | TRBJ2-1 | many | TRBV20-1 | TGCAGTGCTAAAGGCACGGGGGTGAGAAATGAGCAGTTCTTC | CSAKGTGVRNEQFF
TRBD2 | TRBJ2-5 | large | TRBV7-2 | TGTGCCAGCAGCTTAGAGCTAGCGGGGCAAGAGACCCAGTACTTC | CASSLELAGQETQYF
TRBD2 | TRBJ2-1 | once | TRBV20-1 | TGCAGTGCTAGGCGACTAGCGGGGCTCAATGAGCAGTTCTTC | CSARRLAGLNEQFF
NA | TRBJ2-7 | many | TRBV27 | TGTGCCAGCAGTTTAGAGTGGGGGGCCCCCTACGAGCAGTACTTC | CASSLEWGAPYEQYF
NA | TRBJ2-1 | many | TRBV27 | TGTGCCAGCAGTCGGGAAAGGGGGGTTGGGCCCTACAATGAGCAGTTCTTC | CASSRERGVGPYNEQFF
NA | TRBJ2-1 | many | TRBV11-3 | TGTGCCAGCAGCTTAGGGGTAGCCGCTAGAGAGCAGTTCTTC | CASSLGVAAREQFF
TRBD1 | TRBJ2-7 | NA | TRBV12-3/TRBV12-4 | TGTGCCAGCAGCGGACAGGGATTGGACTACGAGCAGTACTTC | CASSGQGLDYEQYF
NA | TRBJ2-1 | medium-sized | TRBV6-5 | TGTGCCAGCAGTTACTCTGGTTCTCGGGGTGAGCAGTTCTTC | CASSYSGSRGEQFF
NA | TRBJ2-1 | medium-sized | TRBV2 | TGTGCCAGCAGTGAATTAGGCGGAACTTACAATGAGCAGTTCTTC | CASSELGGTYNEQFF
NA | TRBJ2-7 | many | TRBV6-2/TRBV6-3 | TGTGCCAGCAGTTACCGATTTATTAAGTACGAGCAGTACTTC | CASSYRFIKYEQYF
TRBD1 | TRBJ1-2 | few | TRBV7-9 | TGTGCCAGCAGCTTAGCTAACAGGGGGCGGTATGATGGCTACACCTTC | CASSLANRGRYDGYTF
TRBD2 | TRBJ2-1 | once | TRBV12-5 | TGTGCCTCCGGGACTAGCGCCTACAATGAGCAGTTCTTC | CASGTSAYNEQFF
TRBD2 | TRBJ2-3 | medium-sized | TRBV7-2 | TGTGCCAGCACCTACTCTGGACTAGCGGGAAAAGGAGATACGCAGTATTTT | CASTYSGLAGKGDTQYF
TRBD2 | TRBJ2-1 | many | TRBV20-1 | TGCAGTGCTAGAGAACTAGCGGGGCACAATGAGCAGTTCTTC | CSARELAGHNEQFF
TRBD2 | TRBJ2-3 | many | TRBV7-9 | TGTGCCAGCAGCTTAGCTGGGCTAGCGGCTACAGATACGCAGTATTTT | CASSLAGLAATDTQYF
NA | TRBJ2-1 | many | TRBV5-1 | TGCGCCAGCAGCTTGAGTAGAACCTCCTACAATGAGCAGTTCTTC | CASSLSRTSYNEQFF
NA | TRBJ2-3 | medium-sized | TRBV7-2 | TGTGCCAGCAGCTTAGCTGGGGGCCGGGTCGATACGCAGTATTTT | CASSLAGGRVDTQYF
NA | TRBJ1-1 | many | TRBV5-5 | TGTGCCAGCAGCTTGAGAGATATGAACACTGAAGCTTTCTTT | CASSLRDMNTEAFF
NA | TRBJ2-5 | NA | TRBV6-2/TRBV6-3 | TGTGCCAGCAGTTACGCGGCGGTAGGTGGTCAAGAGACCCAGTACTTC | CASSYAAVGGQETQYF
NA | TRBJ1-5 | NA | TRBV30 | TGTGCCTGGAGTGACACCCCTCGGGCGGGCAATCAGCCCCAGCATTTT | CAWSDTPRAGNQPQHF
TRBD2 | TRBJ2-3 | many | TRBV24-1 | TGTGCCACCAGTGAACCGGGACTAGAGCCAGATACGCAGTATTTT | CATSEPGLEPDTQYF
NA | TRBJ2-3 | many | TRBV9 | TGTGCCAGCAGCGTAGATCGGGGCGATACGCAGTATTTT | CASSVDRGDTQYF
NA | TRBJ2-4 | many | TRBV24-1 | TGTGCCACCCCCTTAGGGTCAGCCAAAAACATTCAGTACTTC | CATPLGSAKNIQYF
NA | TRBJ2-3 | many | TRBV27 | TGTGCCAGCAGTCCCTCGACGTTCACAGATACGCAGTATTTT | CASSPSTFTDTQYF
NA | TRBJ2-3 | medium-sized | TRBV7-2 | TGTGCCAGCAGCTCGTATTGGGCGGAGACAGATACGCAGTATTTT | CASSSYWAETDTQYF
TRBD1 | TRBJ1-2 | medium-sized | TRBV28 | TGTGCCAGCAGGTCGAACCGGGACAGAACCCCGTATGGCTACACCTTC | CASRSNRDRTPYGYTF
NA | TRBJ1-1 | NA | TRBV30 | TGTGCCTGGATTCTAATGAACACTGAAGCTTTCTTT | CAWILMNTEAFF
TRBD1 | TRBJ2-7 | medium-sized | TRBV20-1 | TGCAGTGCTAGAGACCGGGACAGGGGGACCTACGAGCAGTACTTC | CSARDRDRGTYEQYF
NA | TRBJ1-6 | many | TRBV20-1 | TGCAGTGCTAGAGATCAAAAAAGTACACGATCCTATAATTCACCCCTCCACTTT | CSARDQKSTRSYNSPLHF
NA | TRBJ2-5 | many | TRBV7-2 | TGTGCCAGCAGCCCGGACTCATCCAGCCGGGGGACCCAGTACTTC | CASSPDSSSRGTQYF
TRBD1 | TRBJ1-3 | many | TRBV7-2 | TGTGCCAGCAGCTTCAGACAGGGGGAAGCTGGAAACACCATATATTTT | CASSFRQGEAGNTIYF